This T cell receptor beta chain emerged from a study of blood T cell repertoires in COVID-19. On the study more broadly: Some COVID-19 samples were acute and others convalescent; all came from the United States, Italy and Spain. In each case, the material was cDNA or gDNA derived from T cells, B-cell-depleted T cells, or PBMCs.

Per the original data handling: Estimation of nucleated cell counts was performed using reference gene primer amplification. This table comes from immunoSEQ multiplex PCR, and its TCRdb copy is limited to in-frame clones, with some not included. V and J calls and clone size are those listed in that table; D and trimming were worked out from the DNA. The sample yields about 150,000 clones, over 80% seen once. The length of the CDR3 is 12 residues. Germline lookup yields CDR1 MNHEY and CDR2 SVGAGI. Trimming cost V 4 bases and J 9 bases; bases outside gene matches: 3. In its sample, this clone was seen once.

The sequenced material came from peripheral blood. This receptor was taken from a woman aged 50 to 60 with acute or convalescent COVID-19. The rearrangement joins TRBV6-5 to TRBJ2-4; TRBD2 aligns across 7 bases. The CDR3 sequence: CASSWGGPIQYF. CDR3 DNA: TGTGCCAGCAGTTGGGGGGGACCCATTCAGTACTTC.